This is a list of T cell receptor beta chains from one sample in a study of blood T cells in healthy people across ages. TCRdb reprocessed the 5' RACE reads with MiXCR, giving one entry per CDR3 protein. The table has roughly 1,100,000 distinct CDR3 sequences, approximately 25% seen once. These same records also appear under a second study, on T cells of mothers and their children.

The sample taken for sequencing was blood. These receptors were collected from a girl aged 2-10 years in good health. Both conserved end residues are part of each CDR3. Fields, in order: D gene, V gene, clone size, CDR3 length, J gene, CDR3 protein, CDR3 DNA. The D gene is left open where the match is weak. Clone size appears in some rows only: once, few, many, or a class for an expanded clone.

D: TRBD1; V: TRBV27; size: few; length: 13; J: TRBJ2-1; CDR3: CASSTTGQAEQFF; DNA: TGTGCCAGCAGTACCACGGGACAGGCTGAGCAGTTCTTC
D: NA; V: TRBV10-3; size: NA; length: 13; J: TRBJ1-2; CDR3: CAISESQDFGYTF; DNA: TGTGCCATCAGTGAGTCACAGGATTTTGGCTACACCTTC
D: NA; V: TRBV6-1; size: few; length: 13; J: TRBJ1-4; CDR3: CASSPRIIEKLFF; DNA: TGTGCCAGCAGCCCGCGGATCATTGAAAAACTGTTTTTT
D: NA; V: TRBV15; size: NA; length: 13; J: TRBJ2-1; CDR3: CATSREGYNEQFF; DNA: TGTGCCACCAGCAGAGAGGGATACAATGAGCAGTTCTTC
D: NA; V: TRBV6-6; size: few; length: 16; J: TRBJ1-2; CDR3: CASSYSREIVTSGYTF; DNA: TGTGCCAGCAGTTACTCTCGGGAAATAGTTACAAGTGGCTACACCTTC
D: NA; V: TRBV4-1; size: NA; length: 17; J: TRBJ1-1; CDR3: CASSQDWAWDYGKQAFF; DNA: TGCGCCAGCAGCCAAGATTGGGCATGGGACTACGGGAAACAAGCTTTCTTT
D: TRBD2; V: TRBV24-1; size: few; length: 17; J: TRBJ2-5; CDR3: CATSDFGTSGRRETQYF; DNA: TGTGCCACCAGTGATTTTGGGACTAGCGGGAGGAGGGAGACCCAGTACTTC
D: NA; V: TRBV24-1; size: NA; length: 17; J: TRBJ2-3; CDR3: CATSGGGALDSTDTQYF; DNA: TGTGCCACCAGTGGCGGGGGCGCGCTGGATAGCACAGATACGCAGTATTTT
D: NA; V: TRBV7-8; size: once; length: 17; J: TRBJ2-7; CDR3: CASSLQSLTWGAYEQYF; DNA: TGTGCCAGCAGCCTCCAAAGCCTCACCTGGGGAGCCTACGAGCAGTACTTC
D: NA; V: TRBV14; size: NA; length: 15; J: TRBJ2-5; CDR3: CASSLPSTIYNEQLF; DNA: TGTGCCAGCAGCCTTCCTAGTACCATTTACAATGAGCAGCTCTTC
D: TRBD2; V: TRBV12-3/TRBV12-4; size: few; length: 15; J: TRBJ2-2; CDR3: CAGTSGGMNTGELFF; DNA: TGTGCCGGGACTAGCGGGGGCATGAACACCGGGGAGCTGTTTTTT
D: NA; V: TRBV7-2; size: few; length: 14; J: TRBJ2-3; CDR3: CASSLELGPRTQYF; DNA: TGTGCCAGCAGCTTAGAACTAGGACCACGCACGCAGTATTTT
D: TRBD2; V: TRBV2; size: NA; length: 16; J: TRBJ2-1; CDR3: CASSAGLAGGTDEQFF; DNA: TGTGCCAGCAGTGCGGGACTAGCGGGGGGAACGGATGAGCAGTTCTTC
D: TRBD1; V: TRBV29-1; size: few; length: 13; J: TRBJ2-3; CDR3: CSKRQGWTDTQYF; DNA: TGCAGCAAAAGACAGGGATGGACAGATACGCAGTATTTT
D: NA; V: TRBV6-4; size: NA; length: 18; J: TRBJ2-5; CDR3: CASSDSGVSGRNQETQYF; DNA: TGTGCCAGCAGTGATTCCGGAGTATCGGGCAGGAACCAAGAGACCCAGTACTTC
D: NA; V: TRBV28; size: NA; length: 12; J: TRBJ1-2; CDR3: CASSPTRYGYTF; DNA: TGTGCCAGCAGCCCCACCCGCTATGGCTACACCTTC
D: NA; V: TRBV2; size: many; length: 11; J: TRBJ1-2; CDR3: CARGTVDGYTF; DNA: TGTGCCAGGGGGACGGTAGATGGCTACACCTTC
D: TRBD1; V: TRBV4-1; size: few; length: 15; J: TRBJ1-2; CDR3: CASSQEVRTGVGYTF; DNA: TGCGCCAGCAGCCAAGAAGTGAGGACAGGGGTAGGCTACACCTTC
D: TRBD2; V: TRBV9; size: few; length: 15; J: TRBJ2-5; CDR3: CASSVGTSVQETQYF; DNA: TGTGCCAGCAGCGTAGGAACTAGCGTCCAAGAGACCCAGTACTTC
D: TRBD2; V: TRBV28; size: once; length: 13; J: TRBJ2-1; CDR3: CASSLGLAGNRFF; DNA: TGTGCCAGCAGTTTAGGACTAGCGGGTAATCGGTTCTTC
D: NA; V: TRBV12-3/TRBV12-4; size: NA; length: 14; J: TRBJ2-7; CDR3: CASSLTGGPREQYF; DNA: TGTGCCAGCAGTTTAACAGGTGGCCCGCGGGAGCAGTACTTC
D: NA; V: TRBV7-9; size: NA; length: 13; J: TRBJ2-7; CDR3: CASSPGAGHEQYF; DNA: TGTGCCAGCAGCCCGGGGGCGGGACATGAGCAGTACTTC
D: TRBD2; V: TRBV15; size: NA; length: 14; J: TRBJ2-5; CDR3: CATSRDPGGETQYF; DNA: TGTGCCACCAGCAGAGATCCGGGGGGGGAGACCCAGTACTTC
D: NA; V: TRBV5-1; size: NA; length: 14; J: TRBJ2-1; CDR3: CASSLVYSGNEQFF; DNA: TGCGCCAGCAGCTTGGTCTATTCGGGGAATGAGCAGTTCTTC
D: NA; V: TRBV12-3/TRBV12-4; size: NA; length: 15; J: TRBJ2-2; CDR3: CASMPTGLYTGELFF; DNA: TGTGCCAGCATGCCCACGGGGTTGTACACCGGGGAGCTGTTTTTT
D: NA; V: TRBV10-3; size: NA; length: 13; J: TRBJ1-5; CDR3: CAISETENQPQHF; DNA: TGTGCCATCAGTGAGACAGAGAATCAGCCCCAGCATTTT
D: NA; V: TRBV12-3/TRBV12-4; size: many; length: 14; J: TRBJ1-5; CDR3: CASSFGPLNQPQHF; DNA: TGTGCCAGCAGTTTTGGACCCCTCAATCAGCCCCAGCATTTT
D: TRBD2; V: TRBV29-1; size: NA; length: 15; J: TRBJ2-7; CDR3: CSVGPKAGGTYEQYF; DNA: TGCAGCGTTGGCCCAAAAGCGGGGGGGACGTACGAGCAGTACTTC
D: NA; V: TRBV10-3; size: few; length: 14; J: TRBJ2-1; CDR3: CAISESAEYNEQFF; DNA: TGTGCCATCAGTGAGTCTGCAGAGTACAATGAGCAGTTCTTC
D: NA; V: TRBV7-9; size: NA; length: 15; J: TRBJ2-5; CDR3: CASSLANGEQETQYF; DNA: TGTGCCAGCAGCTTAGCGAACGGGGAGCAAGAGACCCAGTACTTC
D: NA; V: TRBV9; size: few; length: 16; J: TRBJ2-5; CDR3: CASSVGAGGAAETQYF; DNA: TGTGCCAGCAGCGTAGGTGCAGGGGGGGCAGCAGAGACCCAGTACTTC
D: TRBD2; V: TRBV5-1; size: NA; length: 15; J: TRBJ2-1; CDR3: CASSRGTSGTNEQFF; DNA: TGCGCCAGCAGTCGAGGGACTAGCGGGACTAATGAGCAGTTCTTC
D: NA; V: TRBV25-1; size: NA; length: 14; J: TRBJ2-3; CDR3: CASSERWSTDTQYF; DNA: TGTGCCAGCAGTGAAAGGTGGAGCACAGATACGCAGTATTTT
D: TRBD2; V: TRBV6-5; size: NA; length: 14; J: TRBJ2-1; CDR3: CASSIAGTYNEQFF; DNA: TGTGCCAGCAGTATAGCGGGAACCTACAATGAGCAGTTCTTC
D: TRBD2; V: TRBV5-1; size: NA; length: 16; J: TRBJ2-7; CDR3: CASSPGTSGTTYEQYF; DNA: TGCGCCAGCAGCCCTGGGACTAGCGGCACCACCTACGAGCAGTACTTC
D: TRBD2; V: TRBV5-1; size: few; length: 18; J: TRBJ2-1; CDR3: CASSQDPLQAGGKNEQFF; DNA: TGCGCCAGCAGCCAAGACCCTCTACAAGCGGGAGGGAAGAATGAGCAGTTCTTC
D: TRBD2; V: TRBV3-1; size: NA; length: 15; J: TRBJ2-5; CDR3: CASSQEGGTRETQYF; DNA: TGTGCCAGCAGCCAAGAGGGGGGGACCAGAGAGACCCAGTACTTC
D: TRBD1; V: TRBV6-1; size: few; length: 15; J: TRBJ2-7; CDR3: CASSELGQAPYEQYF; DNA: TGTGCCAGCAGTGAACTCGGACAGGCCCCCTACGAGCAGTACTTC
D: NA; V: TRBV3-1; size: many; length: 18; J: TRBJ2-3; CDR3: CASSQDLTALRSTDTQYF; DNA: TGTGCCAGCAGCCAAGATCTCACGGCCTTGCGGAGCACAGATACGCAGTATTTT
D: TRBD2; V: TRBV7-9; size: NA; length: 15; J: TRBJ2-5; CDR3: CASSLRTRREETQYF; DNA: TGTGCCAGCAGCTTAAGGACTAGGCGAGAAGAGACCCAGTACTTC
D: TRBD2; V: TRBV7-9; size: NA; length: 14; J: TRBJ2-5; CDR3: CASSLDGREREQYF; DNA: TGTGCCAGCAGCTTAGACGGGCGGGAGAGAGAGCAGTACTTC
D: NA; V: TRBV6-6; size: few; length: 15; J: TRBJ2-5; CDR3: CASSYEEGGVGTQYF; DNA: TGTGCCAGCAGTTACGAGGAGGGAGGCGTTGGGACCCAGTACTTC
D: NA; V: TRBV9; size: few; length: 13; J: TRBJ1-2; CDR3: CASRRWGEGGYTF; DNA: TGTGCCAGCAGGAGGTGGGGGGAAGGTGGCTACACCTTC
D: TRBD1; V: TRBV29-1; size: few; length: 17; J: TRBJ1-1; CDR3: CSVHGQGDQVMNTEAFF; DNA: TGCAGCGTGCATGGACAGGGGGACCAGGTCATGAACACTGAAGCTTTCTTT
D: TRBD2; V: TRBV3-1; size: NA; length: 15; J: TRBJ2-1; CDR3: CASSQGGTAMNEQFF; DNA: TGTGCCAGCAGCCAGGGAGGGACGGCGATGAATGAGCAGTTCTTC
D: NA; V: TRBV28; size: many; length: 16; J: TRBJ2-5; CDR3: CASGFIAAMNQETQYF; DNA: TGTGCCAGCGGCTTTATAGCGGCTATGAACCAAGAGACCCAGTACTTC
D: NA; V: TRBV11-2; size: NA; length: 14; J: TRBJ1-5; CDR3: CASSLGAGPQPQHF; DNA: TGTGCCAGCAGCTTAGGGGCAGGCCCTCAGCCCCAGCATTTT
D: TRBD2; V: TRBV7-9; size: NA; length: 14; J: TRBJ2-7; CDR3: CATSGTSGGYEQYF; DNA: TGTGCCACATCAGGGACTAGCGGGGGATACGAGCAGTACTTC
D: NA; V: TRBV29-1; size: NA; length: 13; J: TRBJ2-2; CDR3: CSYRGANTGELFF; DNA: TGCAGCTATAGGGGGGCGAACACCGGGGAGCTGTTTTTT
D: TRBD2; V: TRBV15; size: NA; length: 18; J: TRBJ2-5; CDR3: CATSSPIALAGGMETQYF; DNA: TGTGCCACCAGCAGTCCGATCGCTTTAGCGGGAGGAATGGAGACCCAGTACTTC
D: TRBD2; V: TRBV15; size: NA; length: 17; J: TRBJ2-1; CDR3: CATSRAPGLAGRNEQFF; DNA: TGTGCCACCAGCAGAGCCCCAGGACTAGCGGGTCGAAATGAGCAGTTCTTC
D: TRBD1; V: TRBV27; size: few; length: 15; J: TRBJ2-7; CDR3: CASSLPSGQGYEQYF; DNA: TGTGCCAGCAGTCTCCCCTCGGGACAGGGGTACGAGCAGTACTTC
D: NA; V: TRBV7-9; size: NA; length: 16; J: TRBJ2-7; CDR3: CASSSSKTGLFTEQYF; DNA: TGTGCCAGCAGCTCATCCAAGACAGGCCTTTTTACAGAGCAGTACTTC
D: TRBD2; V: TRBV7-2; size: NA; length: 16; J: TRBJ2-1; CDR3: CASSLDSGGLRDEQFF; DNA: TGTGCCAGCAGCTTAGACAGCGGGGGACTTCGGGATGAGCAGTTCTTC
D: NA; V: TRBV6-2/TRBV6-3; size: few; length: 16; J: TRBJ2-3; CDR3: CASSYGLVSSTDTQYF; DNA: TGTGCCAGCAGTTACGGTCTGGTATCTAGCACAGATACGCAGTATTTT